The entry below describes one T cell receptor beta chain. The sample comes from a study of T cell responses to AZD1222 COVID-19 vaccine. Clones were read by immunoSEQ multiplex PCR, and TCRdb kept only the in-frame ones, dropping some. This sample carries about 50,000 clones, 70% to 80% of them seen once, and the ten largest clones take about 5%. Germline V gives CDR1 SNHLY, CDR2 FYNNEI. The CDR3 length is 15 residues. Trimming left V 4 bases short and J 2 bases short, with 14 bases between. This clonotype originated in an adult who received the AZD1222 COVID-19 vaccine. This specimen was peripheral blood, taken 28 days after the second AZD1222 dose. This chain uses TRBV2 with TRBJ1-1; D is ambiguous. The DNA for the CDR3 is TGTGCCAGCAGTGCCGCCAGAACCAAAAACACTGAAGCTTTCTTT. It is translated as CASSAARTKNTEAFF.